This T cell receptor beta chain was identified during a study of control samples from healthy donors and cancer patients (dated by TCRdb to 2019 to 2021). As regards this clone: Its antigen has not been determined. One base away there is no much larger clone; base qualities are not given.

Per the germline V gene, SGHTA is the CDR1 and FQGNSA is the CDR2. Including the terminal cysteine and phenylalanine, the CDR3 comprises 14 residues. Here the CDR3 DNA is all that survives: 42 bases in frame from base 1. V is shortened by 4 bases, J by 1 base, and the region joining them spans 11 bases. Libraries were built with the immunoSEQ multiplex PCR assay. The immuneACCESS repertoire file appears here via TCRdb, limited to in-frame rearrangements. These files lack a portion of the clones; in checked studies, under half of the deficit traces to unresolved V genes, and the cause of the others is not known. Recorded for this sample are 130,000 to 150,000 clones; about 91% of them occurred a single time. The leading ten clones occupy about 3% of the sample.

The origin of this receptor is a man in his thirties or forties in good health. Rearrangement joined TRBV7-2 to TRBJ2-7; the D gene is perhaps TRBD1, from 6 matching bases. Sequencing was done on a sample of blood. CDR3 sequence: CASSSNRASYEQYF. The DNA sequence is as follows: TGTGCCAGCAGCTCTAACAGGGCTTCCTACGAGCAGTACTTC.